Described below is a single TCR beta chain sequence and its context. These data originate in a study of T-cell reconstitution after alpha-beta-depleted transplantation in children. This CDR3 contains 14 residues. Looked up from germline, CDR1 is SGHVS and CDR2 is FQNEAQ. V lost 7 bases, J lost 8 bases, and 18 bases lay in between. Unique molecular identifiers were incorporated into the prepared TCRbeta library. TCRdb used MiXCR to reprocess the PCR reads, holding one entry per CDR3 protein. The sample holds around 480,000 distinct CDR3 sequences, 30% to 35% seen once. The sequences come from PBMCs from the stem cell graft donor, collected from the stem cell graft. The chain has TRBV7-8 and TRBJ2-1, with unresolved D. The TCR comes from a human donor who donated a stem cell graft to a child with aplastic anemia. CDR3: CASNFRPGLDEQFF. The CDR3 nucleotides are TGTGCCAGCAACTTCCGCCCCGGGCTCGATGAGCAGTTCTTC.